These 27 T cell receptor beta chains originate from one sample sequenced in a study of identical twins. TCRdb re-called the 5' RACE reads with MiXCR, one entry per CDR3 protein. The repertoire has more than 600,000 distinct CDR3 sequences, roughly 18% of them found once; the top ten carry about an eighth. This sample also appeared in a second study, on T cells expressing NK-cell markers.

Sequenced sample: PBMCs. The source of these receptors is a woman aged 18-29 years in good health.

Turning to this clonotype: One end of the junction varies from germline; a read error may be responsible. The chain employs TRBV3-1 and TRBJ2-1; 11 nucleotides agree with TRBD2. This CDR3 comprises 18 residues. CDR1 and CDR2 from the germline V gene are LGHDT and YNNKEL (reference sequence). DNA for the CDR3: TGTACCAGCAGTCTAAGATCCTTACTAGCGGGGGCCTACAATGAGCAGTTCTTC. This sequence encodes CTSSLRSLLAGAYNEQFF.

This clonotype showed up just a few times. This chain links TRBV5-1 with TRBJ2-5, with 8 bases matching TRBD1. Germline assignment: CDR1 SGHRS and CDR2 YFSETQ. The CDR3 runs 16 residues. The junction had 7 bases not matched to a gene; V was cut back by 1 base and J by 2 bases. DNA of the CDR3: TGCGCCAGCAGCTTGCACCGGACAGGGAGACAAGAGACCCAGTACTTC. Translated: CASSLHRTGRQETQYF.

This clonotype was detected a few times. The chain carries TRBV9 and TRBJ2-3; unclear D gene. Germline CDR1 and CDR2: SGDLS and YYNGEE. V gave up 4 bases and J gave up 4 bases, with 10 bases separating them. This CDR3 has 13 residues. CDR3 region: CASSPQTSDTQYF. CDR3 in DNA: TGTGCCAGCAGCCCCCAGACCTCAGATACGCAGTATTTT.

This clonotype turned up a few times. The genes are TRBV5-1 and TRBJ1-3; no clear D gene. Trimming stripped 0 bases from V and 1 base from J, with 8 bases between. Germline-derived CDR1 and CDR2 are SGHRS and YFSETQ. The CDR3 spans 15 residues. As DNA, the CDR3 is TGCGCCAGCAGCTTGGACGCAGCGTCTGGAAACACCATATATTTT. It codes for CASSLDAASGNTIYF.

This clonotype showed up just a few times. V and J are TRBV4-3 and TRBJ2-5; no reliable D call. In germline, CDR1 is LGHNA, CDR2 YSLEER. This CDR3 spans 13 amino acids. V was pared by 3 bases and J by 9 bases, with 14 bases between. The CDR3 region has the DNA TGCGCCAGCAGCCAGAGACCGGGTCGGGCCCAGTACTTC. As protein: CASSQRPGRAQYF.

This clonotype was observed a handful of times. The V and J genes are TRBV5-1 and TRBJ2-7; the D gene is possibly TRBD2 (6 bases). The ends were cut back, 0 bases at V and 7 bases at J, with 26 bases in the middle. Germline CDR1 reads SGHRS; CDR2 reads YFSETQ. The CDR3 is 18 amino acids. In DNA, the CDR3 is TGCGCCAGCAGCTTGGAAGGCCCTGCGGGGAGAAGTTATCGAGAGCAGTACTTC. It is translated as CASSLEGPAGRSYREQYF.

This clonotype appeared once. The CDR3 sequence: CASGPKRQGLSGELFF. CDR3 in DNA: TGTGCTAGTGGTCCCAAGAGACAGGGTCTGAGCGGGGAGCTGTTTTTT. The chain employs TRBV12-5 and TRBJ2-2; TRBD1 aligns across 7 bases. The germline V gene encodes CDR1 LGHNT and CDR2 FRNRAP. The CDR3 contains 16 residues. V gave up 5 bases and J gave up 7 bases; unmatched junction bases: 13. The entire variable domain, with the rest obtained from reference TRBV12-5 and TRBJ2-2, is as follows: DARVTQTPRHKVTEMGQEVTMRCQPILGHNTVFWYRQTMMQGLELLAYFRNRAPLDDSGMPKDRFSAEMPDATLATLKIQPSEPRDSAVYFCASGPKRQGLSGELFFGEGSRLTVL.

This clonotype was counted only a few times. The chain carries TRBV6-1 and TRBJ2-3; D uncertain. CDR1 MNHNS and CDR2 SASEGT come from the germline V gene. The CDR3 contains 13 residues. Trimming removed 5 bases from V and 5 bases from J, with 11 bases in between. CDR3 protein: CASSPGPKDTQYF. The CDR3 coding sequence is TGTGCCAGCAGTCCCGGGCCCAAAGATACGCAGTATTTT.

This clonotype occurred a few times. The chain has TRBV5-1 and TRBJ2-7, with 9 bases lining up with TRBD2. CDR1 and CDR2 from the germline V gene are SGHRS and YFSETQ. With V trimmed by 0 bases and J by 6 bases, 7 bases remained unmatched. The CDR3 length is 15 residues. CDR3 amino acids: CASSLDPGLAIEQYF. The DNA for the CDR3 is TGCGCCAGCAGCTTGGACCCCGGACTAGCGATCGAGCAGTACTTC.

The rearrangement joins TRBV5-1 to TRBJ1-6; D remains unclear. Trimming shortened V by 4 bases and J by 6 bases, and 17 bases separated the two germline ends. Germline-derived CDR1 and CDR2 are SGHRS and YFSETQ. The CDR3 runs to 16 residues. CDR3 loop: CASSRGRDEGNSPLHF. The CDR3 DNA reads TGCGCCAGCAGCCGCGGACGGGATGAGGGTAATTCACCCCTCCACTTT.

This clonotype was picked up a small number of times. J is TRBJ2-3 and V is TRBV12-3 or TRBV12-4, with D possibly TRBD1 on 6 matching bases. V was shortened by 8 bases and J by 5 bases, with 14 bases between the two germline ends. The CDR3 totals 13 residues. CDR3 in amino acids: CASSLGAIDTQYF. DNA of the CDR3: TGTGCCAGCTCCTTGGGGGCCATAGATACGCAGTATTTT.

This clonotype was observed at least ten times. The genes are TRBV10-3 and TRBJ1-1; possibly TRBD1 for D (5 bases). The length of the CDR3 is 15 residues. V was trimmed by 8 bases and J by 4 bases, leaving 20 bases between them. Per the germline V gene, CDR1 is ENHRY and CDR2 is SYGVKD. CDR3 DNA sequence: TGTGCCATCTACAACCCGGGGGGGGGAGCCACTGAAGCTTTCTTT. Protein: CAIYNPGGGATEAFF.

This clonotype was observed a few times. Here the CDR3 reads CASSSRLAGGSYNEQFF. CDR3 DNA sequence: TGTGCCAGCAGCTCACGACTAGCGGGAGGCTCCTACAATGAGCAGTTCTTC. The rearrangement joins TRBV7-8 to TRBJ2-1; TRBD2 matches at 13 bases. J was trimmed by 0 bases and V by 4 bases; bases with no gene match: 3. This CDR3 has 17 amino acids. The germline V gene has CDR1 SGHVS and CDR2 FQNEAQ.

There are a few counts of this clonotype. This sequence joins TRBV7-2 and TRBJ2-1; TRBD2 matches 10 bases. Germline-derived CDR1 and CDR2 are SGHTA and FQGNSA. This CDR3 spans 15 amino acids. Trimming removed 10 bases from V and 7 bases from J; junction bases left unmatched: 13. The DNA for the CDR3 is TGTGCCAAGCGAAGCGGGGGGGCCCGGTATAATGAGCAGTTCTTC. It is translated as CAKRSGGARYNEQFF.

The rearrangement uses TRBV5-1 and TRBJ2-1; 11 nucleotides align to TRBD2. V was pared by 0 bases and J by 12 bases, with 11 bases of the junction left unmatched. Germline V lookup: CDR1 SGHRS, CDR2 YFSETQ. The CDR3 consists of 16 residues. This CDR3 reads CASSLELAGGLGGQFF. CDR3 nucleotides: TGCGCCAGCAGCTTGGAGTTAGCGGGAGGGCTCGGGGGGCAGTTCTTC.

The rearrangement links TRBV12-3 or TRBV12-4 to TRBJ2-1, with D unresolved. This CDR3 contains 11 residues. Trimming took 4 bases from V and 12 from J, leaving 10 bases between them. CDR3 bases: TGTGCCAGCAGTTCAGTCTCGGTGCAGTTCTTC. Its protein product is CASSSVSVQFF.

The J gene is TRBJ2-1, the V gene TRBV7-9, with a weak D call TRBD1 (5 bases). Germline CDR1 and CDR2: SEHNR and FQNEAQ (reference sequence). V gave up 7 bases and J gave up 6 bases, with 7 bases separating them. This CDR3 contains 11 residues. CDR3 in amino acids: CASTRGNEQFF. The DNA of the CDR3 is TGTGCCAGCACTAGGGGCAATGAGCAGTTCTTC.

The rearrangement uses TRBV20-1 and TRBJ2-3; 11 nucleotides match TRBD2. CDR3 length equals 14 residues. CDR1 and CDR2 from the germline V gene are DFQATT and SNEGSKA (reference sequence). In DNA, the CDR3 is TGCAGGTGTGGCGGTCTAGCGGGGGGCGATACGCAGTATTTT. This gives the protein CRCGGLAGGDTQYF.

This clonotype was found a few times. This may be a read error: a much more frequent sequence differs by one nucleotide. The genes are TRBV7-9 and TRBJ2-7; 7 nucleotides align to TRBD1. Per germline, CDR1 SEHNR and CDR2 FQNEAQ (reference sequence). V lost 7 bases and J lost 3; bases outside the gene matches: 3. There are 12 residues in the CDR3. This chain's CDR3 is CASTGDSYEQYF. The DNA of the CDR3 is TGTGCCAGCACCGGGGACAGCTACGAGCAGTACTTC.

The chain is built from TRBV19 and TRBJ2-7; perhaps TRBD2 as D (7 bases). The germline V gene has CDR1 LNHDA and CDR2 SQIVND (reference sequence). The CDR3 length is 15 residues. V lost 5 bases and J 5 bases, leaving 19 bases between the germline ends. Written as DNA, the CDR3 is TGTGCCAGTAGTCTCTCACCAGGGGAGGGAAACGAGCAGTACTTC. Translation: CASSLSPGEGNEQYF.

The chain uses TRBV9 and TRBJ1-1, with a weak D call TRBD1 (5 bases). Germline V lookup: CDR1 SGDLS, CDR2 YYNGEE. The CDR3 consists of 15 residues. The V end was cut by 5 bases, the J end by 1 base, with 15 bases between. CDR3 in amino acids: CASRPTGARNTEAFF. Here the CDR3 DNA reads TGTGCCAGCAGACCGACCGGGGCACGGAACACTGAAGCTTTCTTT.

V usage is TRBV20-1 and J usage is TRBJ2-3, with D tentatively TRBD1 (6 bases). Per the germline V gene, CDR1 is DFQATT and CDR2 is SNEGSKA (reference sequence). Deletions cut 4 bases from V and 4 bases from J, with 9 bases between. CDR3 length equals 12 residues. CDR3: CSAKNRADTQYF. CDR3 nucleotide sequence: TGCAGTGCTAAAAACAGGGCAGATACGCAGTATTTT.

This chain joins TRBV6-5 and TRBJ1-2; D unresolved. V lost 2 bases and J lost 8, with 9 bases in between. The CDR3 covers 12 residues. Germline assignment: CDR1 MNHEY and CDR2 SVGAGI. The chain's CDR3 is CASSYTSTGYTF. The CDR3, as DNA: TGTGCCAGCAGTTACACGTCGACCGGCTACACCTTC.

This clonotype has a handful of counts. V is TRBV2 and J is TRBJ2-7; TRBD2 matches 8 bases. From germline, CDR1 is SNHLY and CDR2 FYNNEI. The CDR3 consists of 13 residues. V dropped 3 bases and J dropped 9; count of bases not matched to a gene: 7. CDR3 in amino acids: CASSEGVGRGQYF. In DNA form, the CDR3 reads TGTGCCAGCAGTGAGGGCGTCGGGAGGGGGCAGTACTTC.

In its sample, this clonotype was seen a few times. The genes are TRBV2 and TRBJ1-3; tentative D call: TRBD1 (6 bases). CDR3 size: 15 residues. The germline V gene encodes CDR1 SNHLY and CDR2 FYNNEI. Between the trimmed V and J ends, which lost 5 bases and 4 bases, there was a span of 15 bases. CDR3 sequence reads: CASSFRGTLGNTIYF. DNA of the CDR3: TGTGCCAGCAGTTTTAGGGGGACCCTCGGAAACACCATATATTTT.

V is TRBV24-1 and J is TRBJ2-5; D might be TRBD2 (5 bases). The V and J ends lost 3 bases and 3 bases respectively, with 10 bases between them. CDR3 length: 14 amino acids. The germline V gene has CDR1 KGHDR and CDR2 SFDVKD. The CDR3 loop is CATSDTRAEETQYF. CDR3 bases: TGTGCCACCAGTGATACGAGGGCAGAAGAGACCCAGTACTTC.

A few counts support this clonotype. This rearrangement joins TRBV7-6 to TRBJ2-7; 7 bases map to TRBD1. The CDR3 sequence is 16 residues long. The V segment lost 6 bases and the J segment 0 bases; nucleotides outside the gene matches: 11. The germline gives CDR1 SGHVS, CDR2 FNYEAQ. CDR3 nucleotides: TGTGCCAGCAGTCCTAAGAGGGACAGCCACTCCTACGAGCAGTACTTC. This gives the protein CASSPKRDSHSYEQYF.